The entry that follows covers one T cell receptor (beta chain) sequence. The antigen is undetermined. CDR1 SGHRS and CDR2 YFSETQ come from the germline V gene. V was pared by 0 bases and J by 2 bases, with 5 bases between. The CDR3 sequence is 13 residues long. The data stem from a study of immune heterogeneity within non-small cell lung tumors. Findings and caveats of the study: Tumor sites within a patient were found to share identical dominant CDR3 beta clonotypes, and site-unique high-frequency clones were also present.

TCRs were amplified from 600 ng gDNA of bulk tumor per sample. Surgery yielded several widely spaced biopsies per primary tumor. Before undergoing curative surgery, patients had newly diagnosed non-small cell lung cancer that was untreated. Amplification of the TCR beta CDR3 was achieved through multiplex PCR with 32 V and 13 J primers. TCRdb re-analysed the multiplex PCR reads in MiXCR, keeping a single row per CDR3 protein. The sample lists 20,000 to 25,000 distinct CDR3 sequences; about 26% were seen once. The sample comprised lung tumor tissue. The origin of this receptor is a man aged 35-49 years with non-small cell lung cancer. This chain joins TRBV5-1 and TRBJ2-5; D unclear. The CDR3 DNA follows: TGCGCCAGCAGCTTGGAGGATCAAGAGACCCAGTACTTC. Encoded protein: CASSLEDQETQYF.